Shown below are 19 T cell receptor beta chains from a single sample sequenced in a study of Graves' ophthalmopathy and Graves' hyperthyroidism. Using RNA transcripts, the TCR beta CDR3 regions were amplified. HTBI-primed RT-PCR formed the first round, and a multiplex PCR formed the second. MiXCR was run by TCRdb on the multiplex PCR reads, yielding one entry per CDR3 protein. Seen here are hundreds of thousands of distinct CDR3 sequences, 35% to 45% observed once, and the top ten hold around 3%. The sample consisted of peripheral blood. These receptors came from an adult man with Graves' ophthalmopathy.

This clonotype showed up many times. J is TRBJ1-2 and V is TRBV20-1, with a weak D call TRBD1 (6 bases). Looked up from germline, CDR1 is DFQATT and CDR2 is SNEGSKA (reference sequence). The CDR3 runs to 15 residues. V lost 5 bases and J lost 0, with 16 bases in between. The CDR3 DNA reads as TGCAGTGCTCAAGGGGGAGGGGGACCTAACTATGGCTACACCTTC. It codes for CSAQGGGGPNYGYTF.

In this sample, this clonotype turned up a few times. V and J are TRBV10-3 and TRBJ2-5; unclear D gene. Germline CDR1 is ENHRY and CDR2 is SYGVKD. CDR3 length: 14 residues. Trimming removed 10 bases at V and 2 bases at J, with 17 bases between. The CDR3, as DNA: TGTGCCAGCAGAGCAACCGGGCCTCAAGAGACCCAGTACTTC. It codes for CASRATGPQETQYF.

This clonotype was found many times. The chain couples TRBV10-3 to TRBJ2-7; TRBD1 is a possible D gene (6 bases). This CDR3 is built from 15 residues. Germline lookup yields CDR1 ENHRY and CDR2 SYGVKD. V was pared by 0 bases and J by 3 bases, with 12 bases between. The CDR3 DNA sequence: TGTGCCATCAGTGAGTCCGGGACACCTAACTACGAGCAGTACTTC. Translating it yields CAISESGTPNYEQYF.

In its sample, this clonotype was seen many times. The V call is TRBV7-2, the J call TRBJ2-2; D might be TRBD1 (5 bases). The V end lost 3 bases, the J end lost 3 bases, and 11 bases lay between the germline ends. Germline CDR1 and CDR2: SGHTA and FQGNSA. The CDR3 sequence is 15 residues long. DNA of the CDR3: TGTGCCAGCAGCTTGGCAGGGTCGTACACCGGGGAGCTGTTTTTT. Encoded protein: CASSLAGSYTGELFF.

The chain combines TRBV5-5 with TRBJ2-2; unclear D gene. The CDR3 sequence is 14 residues long. Germline V gene sequence: CDR1 SGHKS, CDR2 YYEKEE (reference sequence). Trimming took off 0 bases at V and 6 bases at J, with 9 bases between the two ends. The CDR3 DNA sequence: TGTGCCAGCAGCTTGGAGTCCCTCGCCGGGGAGCTGTTTTTT. This sequence encodes CASSLESLAGELFF.

The chain is built from TRBV7-9 and TRBJ1-4; D unclear. V lost 4 bases and J 4 bases, leaving 31 bases between the germline ends. Germline assignment: CDR1 SEHNR and CDR2 FQNEAQ (reference sequence). The CDR3 loop spans 21 amino acids. The CDR3 spells CASSSWPYMALNRAVNEKLFF. CDR3 DNA: TGTGCCAGCAGCTCATGGCCCTACATGGCCCTTAACAGAGCAGTTAATGAAAAACTGTTTTTT.

This clonotype was detected only a few times. The chain has TRBV5-4 and TRBJ1-1; D gene uncertain. The CDR3 is 14 residues long. The V and J ends lost 0 bases and 4 bases respectively, with 10 bases between them. Germline CDR1 and CDR2: SGHNT and YYREEE (reference sequence). Here the CDR3 DNA reads TGTGCCAGCAGCTTGGCCCCTCACGCCACTGAAGCTTTCTTT. It yields the protein CASSLAPHATEAFF.

This clonotype was counted ten times or more. The chain uses TRBV7-9 and TRBJ2-5; tentatively, D is TRBD2 (6 bases). V shed 7 bases and J shed 1 base, with 13 bases lying between them. Germline values: CDR1 SEHNR, CDR2 FQNEAQ (reference sequence). This CDR3 has 14 amino acids. In DNA form, the CDR3 reads TGTGCCAGCACATCGGGCGGGGCCCAAGAGACCCAGTACTTC. Its translation is CASTSGGAQETQYF. Drawing the rest from reference TRBV7-9 and TRBJ2-5, the complete variable domain is DTGVSQNPRHKITKRGQNVTFRCDPISEHNRLYWYRQTLGQGPEFLTYFQNEAQLEKSRLLSDRFSAERPKGSFSTLEIQRTEQGDSAMYLCASTSGGAQETQYFGPGTRLLVL.

The V and J genes are TRBV12-3 or TRBV12-4 and TRBJ2-2; D possibly corresponds to TRBD1 (6 bases). Trimming took 9 bases from V and 5 from J, leaving 16 bases between them. The CDR3 spans 14 residues. This chain's CDR3 is CASTPQGRTGELFF. CDR3 bases: TGTGCCAGTACTCCACAGGGACGAACCGGGGAGCTGTTTTTT.

This chain uses TRBV25-1 with TRBJ2-5, with D perhaps TRBD1 (5 bases). CDR1 is MGHDK, CDR2 SYGVNS, per germline. CDR3 length: 14 residues. The germline V and J ends were trimmed by 6 bases and 9 bases, with 20 bases remaining between them. CDR3 region: CASSLGASRYAQYF. The DNA for the CDR3 is TGTGCCAGCAGCTTAGGGGCGAGTCGTTATGCCCAGTACTTC.

This clonotype was seen many times. The chain uses TRBV7-9 and TRBJ2-5; D remains unclear. The V and J ends lost 8 bases and 0 bases respectively, with 13 bases between them. This CDR3 has 14 amino acids. The germline gives CDR1 SEHNR, CDR2 FQNEAQ (reference sequence). The CDR3 here is CASCPPDYQETQYF. The CDR3 bases are TGTGCCAGCTGCCCTCCCGACTACCAAGAGACCCAGTACTTC.

This clonotype was found a few times. The gene calls are TRBV6-5 and TRBJ1-2; perhaps TRBD1 as D (5 bases). V lost 7 bases to trimming and J lost 1 base, with 10 bases between them. The germline gives CDR1 MNHEY, CDR2 SVGAGI. This CDR3 has 13 residues. This chain's CDR3 is CASNKGVNYGYTF. CDR3 sequence (DNA): TGTGCCAGCAATAAAGGGGTTAACTATGGCTACACCTTC.

This clonotype was picked up a small number of times. This chain connects TRBV6-1 to TRBJ1-5, with TRBD1 matching over 7 bases. Germline values: CDR1 MNHNS, CDR2 SASEGT. The junction had 9 bases not matched to a gene; V was cut back by 4 bases and J by 0 bases. CDR3 length: 17 amino acids. CDR3 region: CASSAVTGIRSNQPQHF. The CDR3 DNA is TGTGCCAGCAGTGCTGTGACAGGGATTCGTAGCAATCAGCCCCAGCATTTT.

This clonotype was recorded many times. The genes are TRBV4-3 and TRBJ1-6; D unresolved. Trimming stripped 0 bases from V and 7 bases from J, with 16 bases between. The CDR3 extends over 17 amino acids. CDR1 LGHNA and CDR2 YSLEER come from the germline V gene. CDR3 sequence (DNA): TGCGCCAGCAGCCAAGATGGCGGGCTGCTGAACAATTCACCCCTCCACTTT. Translation gives CASSQDGGLLNNSPLHF.

The chain combines TRBV15 with TRBJ2-6; TRBD1 is a possible D gene (6 bases). Trimming shortened V by 3 bases and J by 1 base, and 13 bases separated the two germline ends. CDR3 length: 17 amino acids. Germline CDR1 and CDR2: LNHNV and YYDKDF (reference sequence). This CDR3 is CATSSLRTASGANVLTF. Written as DNA, the CDR3 is TGTGCCACCAGCAGTCTACGGACAGCTTCTGGGGCCAACGTCCTGACTTTC.

Concerning this clonotype itself: This CDR3 fails to terminate in the conserved phenylalanine or tryptophan, so it likely reflects a read error. As DNA, the CDR3 is TGCGCCAGCAGCCAAAGGACAGGGAGGTCCACTGAAGCTTTCCTT. Residues: CASSQRTGRSTEAFL. The V and J genes are TRBV11-2 and TRBJ1-1, with TRBD1 identical over 8 bases. CDR1 is SGHAT and CDR2 is FQNNGV in the germline V gene. The CDR3 totals 15 residues.

In regard to this clonotype: The junction departs from germline at one end; a sequencing error may be responsible. The chain has TRBV7-4 and TRBJ2-2; weak D call: TRBD2 (5 bases). This CDR3 spans 12 amino acids. Germline V gene sequence: CDR1 SGHVT, CDR2 SQSDAQ. The CDR3 here is CASSPLAWGAVF. CDR3 DNA sequence: TGTGCCAGCAGCCCCTTAGCATGGGGAGCTGTTTTT.

The rearrangement joins TRBV9 to TRBJ1-1; D not certain. Trimming left V 5 bases short and J 6 bases short, with 17 bases between. Germline V lookup: CDR1 SGDLS, CDR2 YYNGEE. The CDR3 totals 14 residues. CDR3 residues: CASRRNGIVAEAFF. The CDR3 bases are TGTGCCAGCAGGAGGAATGGCATTGTCGCTGAAGCTTTCTTT.

This clonotype was found many times. The chain uses TRBV6-6 and TRBJ1-1, with a tentative D call TRBD1 (6 bases). Germline loops: CDR1 MNHNY, CDR2 SVGAGI (reference sequence). V lost 6 bases, J lost 6 bases, and 14 bases lay in between. This CDR3 has 13 amino acids. This CDR3 is CASSLGGAAEAFF. DNA for the CDR3: TGTGCCAGCAGCCTGGGGGGGGCGGCTGAAGCTTTCTTT.